This T cell receptor (beta chain) originates from a study of blood T cell repertoires in COVID-19. As for the study in general: The United States, Italy and Spain were the sources of the acute and convalescent COVID-19 samples.

This table comes from immunoSEQ multiplex PCR, and its TCRdb copy is limited to in-frame clones, with some not included. The sample contains around 250,000 clones, 84% of which appear only once. The CDR3 runs to 15 residues. The V gene lost 1 base and the J gene lost 0 bases, with 7 bases spanning the gap. Germline V gene lookup returns CDR1 MGHRA and CDR2 YSYEKL. The chain recombines TRBV4-1 with TRBJ1-5; D remains unclear. Sequencing was done on a sample of peripheral blood. The TCR was taken from a man aged 45-65 years with active or convalescent COVID-19. The CDR3 DNA follows: TGCGCCAGCAGCCAAGTCAGTATTAGCAATCAGCCCCAGCATTTT. Amino acid sequence: CASSQVSISNQPQHF.